A single sample is the source of the 22 T cell receptor beta chains below, sequenced in a study of cytomegalovirus exposure and HLA in healthy donors. The PCR was carried out with 60 Vbeta primers and 13 Jbeta primers. Here immunoSEQ multiplex PCR was the method, and the copy in TCRdb shows in-frame clones only, minus some. This table holds 120,000 to 150,000 clones, 75% found once. Sequenced input: PBMCs. The receptors stem from a man in his forties or fifties in good health and CMV-seronegative.

The gene calls are TRBV5-6 and TRBJ1-6; 10 nucleotides match TRBD1. V was clipped by 0 bases and J by 6 bases; unmatched bases: 3. Germline V gene sequence: CDR1 SGHDT, CDR2 YYEEEE. This CDR3 has 16 residues. The CDR3 is CASSLVGTGANSPLHF. The CDR3 nucleotides are TGTGCCAGCAGCTTGGTAGGGACAGGGGCTAATTCACCCCTCCACTTT.

The rearrangement uses TRBV5-1 and TRBJ2-3; 9 positions agree with TRBD2. Trimming took 5 bases from V and 4 from J; bases not matched to a gene: 14. CDR1 is SGHRS, CDR2 YFSETQ, per germline. This CDR3 has 17 residues. CDR3 sequence reads: CASRSLSGGGASDTQYF. The CDR3 nucleotides are TGCGCCAGCAGGTCCTTGTCTGGCGGGGGGGCCTCAGATACGCAGTATTTT.

V and J are TRBV6-5 and TRBJ2-5, with 8 bases identical to TRBD2. In germline, CDR1 is MNHEY, CDR2 SVGAGI. CDR3 length equals 15 residues. J gave up 7 bases and V 0 bases, and 7 bases lay outside the gene matches. CDR3 in DNA: TGTGCCAGCAGTTACTCAGCGGGGGACCCAGGGACCCAGTACTTC. This sequence encodes CASSYSAGDPGTQYF.

This chain's CDR3 is CASSLGQANTEAFF. CDR3 bases: TGTGCCAGCAGCTTGGGACAGGCGAACACTGAAGCTTTCTTT. The chain uses TRBV2 and TRBJ1-1, with TRBD1 identical over 8 bases. Per germline, CDR1 SNHLY and CDR2 FYNNEI. The trim removed 6 bases at V and 1 base at J, leaving 4 bases unmatched. This CDR3 has 14 residues.

V is TRBV18 and J is TRBJ1-2, with D maybe TRBD1 (5 bases). The CDR3 runs 13 residues. Deletions cut 3 bases from V and 8 bases from J, with 13 bases between. Germline loops: CDR1 KGHSH, CDR2 LQKENI. CDR3 protein: CASSPSGEGGYTF. CDR3 nucleotides: TGTGCCAGCTCACCCTCGGGGGAGGGAGGCTACACCTTC.

There are a few counts of this clone. The V call is TRBV13, the J call TRBJ1-4; TRBD1 aligns across 9 bases. V gave up 0 bases and J gave up 3 bases; unmatched junction bases: 5. The CDR3 has 17 residues. Germline V gives CDR1 PRHDT, CDR2 FYEKMQ (reference sequence). CDR3: CASSLGQGAGANEKLFF. The CDR3, as DNA: TGTGCCAGCAGCTTAGGACAGGGGGCAGGGGCTAATGAAAAACTGTTTTTT.

The genes are TRBV2 and TRBJ1-5, with 9 bases matching TRBD1. Germline trimming cut 8 bases from V and 4 bases from J; bases unmatched to any gene: 3. The CDR3 totals 13 residues. Germline CDR1 reads SNHLY; CDR2 reads FYNNEI. The CDR3 nucleotides read TGTGCCAGCTGGACAGGGGTTAATCAGCCCCAGCATTTT. This encodes CASWTGVNQPQHF.

The rearrangement uses TRBV4-2 and TRBJ2-7; D is unresolved. V lost 4 bases and J lost 2, with 36 bases in between. CDR3 length: 22 amino acids. Germline V lookup: CDR1 LGHNA, CDR2 YNFKEQ. CDR3 sequence reads: CASSPPENGPLGTLLDAYEQYF. The CDR3 DNA follows: TGTGCCAGCAGCCCCCCGGAGAACGGCCCCTTGGGTACACTCCTAGATGCCTACGAGCAGTACTTC.

The chain recombines TRBV7-6 with TRBJ2-1; 11 positions match TRBD1. CDR3 length: 16 amino acids. Per the germline V gene, CDR1 is SGHVS and CDR2 is FNYEAQ. After removal of 1 base from V and 9 bases from J, the junction contained 8 bases not matched to a gene. The CDR3 DNA is TGTGCCAGCAGCTTAGAGCGGACAGGGGGCTCGGGTGAGCAGTTCTTC. It is translated as CASSLERTGGSGEQFF.

The chain recombines TRBV11-2 with TRBJ1-2; D is undetermined. CDR1 is SGHAT and CDR2 is FQNNGV in the germline V gene. The germline V and J ends were trimmed by 4 bases and 0 bases, with 15 bases remaining between them. This CDR3 contains 16 residues. The CDR3: CASSSPSRRPNYGYTF. CDR3 bases: TGTGCCAGCAGCTCCCCTTCGCGGAGACCTAACTATGGCTACACCTTC.

This clone was picked up a small number of times. The V gene is TRBV2, the J gene TRBJ2-2, with D hard to call. Trimming left V 8 bases short and J 1 base short, with 11 bases between. This CDR3 is built from 14 residues. CDR1 and CDR2 from the germline V gene are SNHLY and FYNNEI. This chain's CDR3 is CASHPELNTGELFF. The CDR3 DNA follows: TGTGCCAGCCACCCAGAATTGAACACCGGGGAGCTGTTTTTT.

The genes are TRBV29-1 and TRBJ1-1, with unresolved D. Between the trimmed V and J ends, which lost 8 bases and 0 bases, there was a span of 13 bases. The CDR3 consists of 13 residues. CDR1 SQVTM and CDR2 ANQGSEA come from the germline V gene. This chain's CDR3 is CSSWAGMNTEAFF. CDR3 bases: TGCAGCTCTTGGGCCGGGATGAACACTGAAGCTTTCTTT.

The chain couples TRBV6-5 to TRBJ1-1, with TRBD1 as a possible D gene (5 bases). Looked up from germline, CDR1 is MNHEY and CDR2 is SVGAGI. The CDR3 consists of 13 residues. Trimming took off 2 bases at V and 7 bases at J, with 11 bases between the two ends. CDR3 sequence: CASSYGGLREAFF. CDR3 DNA sequence: TGTGCCAGCAGTTACGGGGGACTGCGTGAAGCTTTCTTT.

The chain uses TRBV2 and TRBJ2-6; the D is unclear. The V and J ends lost 5 bases and 2 bases respectively, with 4 bases between them. This CDR3 has 13 residues. Germline values: CDR1 SNHLY, CDR2 FYNNEI. DNA of the CDR3: TGTGCCAGCAGTCCGGCTGGGGCCAACGTCCTGACTTTC. This encodes CASSPAGANVLTF.

This sequence joins TRBV11-2 and TRBJ2-2, with D possibly being TRBD2 (6 bases). The CDR3 is made up of 13 amino acids. Trimming removed 7 bases from V and 4 bases from J, with 10 bases in between. The germline V gene has CDR1 SGHAT and CDR2 FQNNGV. The CDR3 protein is CASTRLVTGELFF. The DNA of the CDR3 is TGTGCCAGCACCCGACTAGTCACCGGGGAGCTGTTTTTT.

The V and J genes are TRBV10-3 and TRBJ2-5, with 9 bases matching TRBD1. CDR1 is ENHRY, CDR2 SYGVKD, per germline. The J segment lost 4 bases and the V segment lost 0 bases, leaving 6 bases of the junction unmatched. CDR3 length equals 16 residues. The CDR3 DNA reads TGTGCCATCAGTGAGTCTGAGACAGGGGGTCCAGAGACCCAGTACTTC. Amino acids: CAISESETGGPETQYF.

The chain employs TRBV6-1 and TRBJ2-5; TRBD2 is a possible D gene (6 bases). The CDR3 is made up of 14 amino acids. CDR1 is MNHNS, CDR2 SASEGT, per germline. Between the trimmed V and J ends, which lost 10 bases and 2 bases, there was a span of 17 bases. Written as DNA, the CDR3 is TGTGCCACCACCTTGGGAGGAGCTCAAGAGACCCAGTACTTC. Encoded protein: CATTLGGAQETQYF.

CDR3 protein: CAISEGQQYTEAFF. CDR3 in DNA: TGTGCCATCAGTGAGGGACAGCAGTACACTGAAGCTTTCTTT. This chain uses TRBV10-3 with TRBJ1-1; TRBD1 is a possible D gene (6 bases). The V gene's germline CDR1 is ENHRY and CDR2 SYGVKD. The V gene lost 2 bases and the J gene lost 3 bases, with 10 bases spanning the gap. This CDR3 has 14 amino acids.

The chain has TRBV7-8 and TRBJ2-5, with TRBD1 matching over 7 bases. The J call is in doubt because the DNA end fits TRBJ2-7 better. The CDR3 has 13 residues. Per the germline V gene, CDR1 is SGHVS and CDR2 is FQNEAQ. The CDR3 coding sequence is TGTGCCAGCAGCTTCAGACAGGGCGACGAGCAGTACTTC. This codes for CASSFRQGDEQYF.

This sequence joins TRBV5-6 and TRBJ2-7; no clear D. Trimming removed 3 bases at V and 0 bases at J, with 7 bases between. Germline V gene data show CDR1 as SGHDT and CDR2 as YYEEEE. This CDR3 comprises 13 residues. CDR3 coding DNA: TGTGCCAGCAGCTCCCCCAGCTCCTACGAGCAGTACTTC. This codes for CASSSPSSYEQYF.

This chain connects TRBV29-1 to TRBJ2-5, with 9 bases fitting TRBD2. The CDR3 extends over 17 amino acids. Losses at the gene ends were 0 bases for V and 5 bases for J; bases not matched to a gene: 13. Germline V lookup: CDR1 SQVTM, CDR2 ANQGSEA. CDR3 bases: TGCAGCGTTGAAGATCTTCAAGTAGCGGGGGCTGTGGAGACCCAGTACTTC. Translated: CSVEDLQVAGAVETQYF.

The chain recombines TRBV7-2 with TRBJ2-2; 11 nucleotides align to TRBD2. The CDR3 consists of 20 residues. The germline CDR1 and CDR2 sequences are SGHTA and FQGNSA. The V segment lost 0 bases and the J segment 4 bases; nucleotides outside the gene matches: 13. In DNA form, the CDR3 reads TGTGCCAGCAGCTTAGCTCTTGCCGCCGGACTAGCGGGTATCACCGGGGAGCTGTTTTTT. This gives the protein CASSLALAAGLAGITGELFF.